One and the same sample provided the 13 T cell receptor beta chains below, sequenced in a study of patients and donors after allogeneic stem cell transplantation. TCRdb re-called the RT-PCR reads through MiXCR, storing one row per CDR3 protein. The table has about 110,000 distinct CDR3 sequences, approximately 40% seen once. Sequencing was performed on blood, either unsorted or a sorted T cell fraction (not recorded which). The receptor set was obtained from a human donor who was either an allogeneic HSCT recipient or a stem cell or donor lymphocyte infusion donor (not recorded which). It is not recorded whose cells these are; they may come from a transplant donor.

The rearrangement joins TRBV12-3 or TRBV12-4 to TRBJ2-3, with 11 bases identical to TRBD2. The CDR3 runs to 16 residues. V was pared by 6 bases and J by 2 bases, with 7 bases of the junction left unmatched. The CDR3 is CASRSPGLADTDTQYF. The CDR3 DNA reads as TGTGCCAGCAGGTCGCCGGGACTAGCGGACACAGATACGCAGTATTTT.

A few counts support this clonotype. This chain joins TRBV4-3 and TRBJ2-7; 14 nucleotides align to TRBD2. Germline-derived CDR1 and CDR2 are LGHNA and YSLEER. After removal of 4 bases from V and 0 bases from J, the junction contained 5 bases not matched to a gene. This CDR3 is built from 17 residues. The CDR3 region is CASSPPGTSGSSYEQYF. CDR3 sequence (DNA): TGCGCCAGCAGCCCCCCCGGGACTAGCGGGAGCTCCTACGAGCAGTACTTC.

The CDR3 reads CASSEAQWDQETQYF. The CDR3 nucleotides are TGTGCCAGCAGTGAGGCCCAGTGGGACCAAGAGACCCAGTACTTC. The chain joins TRBV6-5 to TRBJ2-5; D remains unclear. V lost 5 bases to trimming and J lost 0 bases, with 13 bases between them. Germline V CDR1 and CDR2: MNHEY, SVGAGI. CDR3 size: 15 residues.

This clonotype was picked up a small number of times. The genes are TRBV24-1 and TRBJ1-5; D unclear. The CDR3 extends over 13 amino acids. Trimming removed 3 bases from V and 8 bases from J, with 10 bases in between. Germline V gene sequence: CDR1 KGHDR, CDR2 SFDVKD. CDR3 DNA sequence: TGTGCCACCAGTGATCGATTTGGGAAGCCCCAGCATTTT. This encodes CATSDRFGKPQHF.

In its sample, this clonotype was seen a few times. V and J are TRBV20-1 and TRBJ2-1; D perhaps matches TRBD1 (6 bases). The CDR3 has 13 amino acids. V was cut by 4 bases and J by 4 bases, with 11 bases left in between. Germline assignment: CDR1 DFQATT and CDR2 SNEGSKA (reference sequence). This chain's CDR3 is CSATGTIYNEQFF. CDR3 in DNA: TGCAGTGCTACCGGGACAATTTACAATGAGCAGTTCTTC.

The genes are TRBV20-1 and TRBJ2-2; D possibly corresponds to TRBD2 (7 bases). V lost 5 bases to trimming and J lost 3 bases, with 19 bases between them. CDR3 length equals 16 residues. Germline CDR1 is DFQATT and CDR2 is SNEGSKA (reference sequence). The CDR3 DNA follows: TGCAGTGCTGAACTGAGGGGGAGGGCCCACACCGGGGAGCTGTTTTTT. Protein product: CSAELRGRAHTGELFF.

The CDR3, as DNA: TGTGCCAGCAGCTTAAATGGGGGCGGGGAGCTGTTTTTT. Amino acid sequence: CASSLNGGGELFF. The chain recombines TRBV7-7 with TRBJ2-2; the D gene could be TRBD1 or TRBD2 (5 bases each). V was cut by 2 bases and J by 7 bases, with 8 bases left in between. The CDR3 is 13 residues long. Germline V gives CDR1 SSHAT, CDR2 FNYEAQ (reference sequence).

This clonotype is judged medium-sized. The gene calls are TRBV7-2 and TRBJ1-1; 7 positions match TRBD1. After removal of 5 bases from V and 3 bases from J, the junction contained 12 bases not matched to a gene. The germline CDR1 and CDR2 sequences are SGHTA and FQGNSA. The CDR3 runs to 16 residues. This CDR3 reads CASSPMTNRGDTEAFF. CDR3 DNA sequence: TGTGCCAGCAGCCCAATGACTAACAGGGGAGACACTGAAGCTTTCTTT.

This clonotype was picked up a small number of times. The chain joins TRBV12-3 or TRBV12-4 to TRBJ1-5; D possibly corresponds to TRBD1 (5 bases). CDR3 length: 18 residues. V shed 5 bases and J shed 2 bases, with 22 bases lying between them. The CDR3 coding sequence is TGTGCCAGCAGTCCCAGTGGGGGGACGTTCATCGGCAATCAGCCCCAGCATTTT. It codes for CASSPSGGTFIGNQPQHF.

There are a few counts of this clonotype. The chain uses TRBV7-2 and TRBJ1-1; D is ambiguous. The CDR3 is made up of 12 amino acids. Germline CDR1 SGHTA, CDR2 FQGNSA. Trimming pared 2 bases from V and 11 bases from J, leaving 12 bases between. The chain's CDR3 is CASSLRLGSAFF. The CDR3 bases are TGTGCCAGCAGCTTAAGGCTGGGCTCGGCTTTCTTT.

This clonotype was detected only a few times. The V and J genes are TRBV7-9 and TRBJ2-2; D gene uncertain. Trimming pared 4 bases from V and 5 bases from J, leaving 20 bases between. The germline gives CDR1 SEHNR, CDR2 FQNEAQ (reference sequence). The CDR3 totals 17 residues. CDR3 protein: CASSSPAAGTTTGELFF. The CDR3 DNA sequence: TGTGCCAGCAGCTCCCCCGCGGCAGGAACCACAACCGGGGAGCTGTTTTTT.

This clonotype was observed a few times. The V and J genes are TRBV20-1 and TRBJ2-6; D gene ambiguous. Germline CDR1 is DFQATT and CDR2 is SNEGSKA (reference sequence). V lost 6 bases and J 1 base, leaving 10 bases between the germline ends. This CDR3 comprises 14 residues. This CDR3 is CSATPLSGANVLTF. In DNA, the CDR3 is TGCAGTGCCACTCCGCTATCTGGGGCCAACGTCCTGACTTTC.

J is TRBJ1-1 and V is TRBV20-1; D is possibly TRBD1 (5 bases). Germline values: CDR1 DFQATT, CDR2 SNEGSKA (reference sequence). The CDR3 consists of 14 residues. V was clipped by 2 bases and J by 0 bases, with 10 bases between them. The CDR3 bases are TGCAGTGCTAGATATGACAGCCTGAACACTGAAGCTTTCTTT. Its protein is CSARYDSLNTEAFF.